This TCR beta chain appears in the sequencing data of a study of blood T cell repertoires in COVID-19. As for the study in general: Donors in the United States, Italy and Spain gave samples during acute or convalescent COVID-19. In each case, the material was cDNA or gDNA derived from T cells, B-cell-depleted T cells, or PBMCs.

Per the original data handling: Reference gene primer amplification yielded estimated nucleated cell counts. The assay was immunoSEQ multiplex PCR, and TCRdb's table has in-frame clones only and misses some. V and J calls and clone size are as listed in that table; D and trimming were resolved from the DNA. This table holds roughly 380,000 clones, around 84% found once. This receptor was taken from a woman between 18 and 29 years old with acute or convalescent COVID-19. The source material was peripheral blood.

This CDR3 is CASSYRDITYEQYF. The DNA for the CDR3 is TGCGCCAGCAGCTACCGGGACATTACCTACGAGCAGTACTTC. V and J are TRBV5-1 and TRBJ2-7, with TRBD1 as a possible D gene (6 bases). Looked up from germline, CDR1 is SGHRS and CDR2 is YFSETQ. V lost 3 bases to trimming and J lost 2 bases, with 12 bases between them. The CDR3 consists of 14 residues. The whole variable domain, filled in from reference TRBV5-1 and TRBJ2-7, reads KAGVTQTPRYLIKTRGQQVTLSCSPISGHRSVSWYQQTPGQGLQFLFEYFSETQRNKGNFPGRFSGRQFSNSRSEMNVSTLELGDSALYLCASSYRDITYEQYFGPGTRLTVT.